This is a list of T cell receptor beta chains from one sample in a study of technical replicates of blood from four donors. Only in-frame clones appear in the TCRdb table, and some are missing; sequencing was by immunoSEQ multiplex PCR. The sample holds some 77,000 clones, 65% to 90% seen once. The sequencing sample was made of PBMCs. All receptors derive from a human donor in good health. Some clones in this sample may be carry-over from other donors' samples. The conserved cysteine and the conserved F or W are not part of the CDR3 here.

v_gene: TRBV27; j_gene: TRBJ2-7; CDR3aa: ASSLQGESYEQY
v_gene: TRBV30; j_gene: TRBJ1-1; CDR3aa: AWNSKGAARTEAF
v_gene: TRBV7-2; j_gene: TRBJ1-3; CDR3aa: ASSLSGPGAGNTIY
v_gene: TRBV6-5; j_gene: TRBJ2-7; CDR3aa: ASRRTSGPYEQY
v_gene: TRBV2; j_gene: TRBJ1-6; CDR3aa: ASSESENYNSPLH
v_gene: TRBV11-2; j_gene: TRBJ1-1; CDR3aa: ASSPGTPEAF
v_gene: TRBV7-9; j_gene: TRBJ2-3; CDR3aa: ASSFWSGSEGNTQY
v_gene: TRBV18; j_gene: TRBJ2-2; CDR3aa: ASSPALASGNTGELF
v_gene: TRBV5-1; j_gene: TRBJ1-2; CDR3aa: ASSRDRGTWGYT
v_gene: TRBV21-1; j_gene: TRBJ2-7; CDR3aa: ASSKENGGEQY
v_gene: TRBV11-2; j_gene: TRBJ2-5; CDR3aa: ASSLDRDRGRGQETQY
v_gene: TRBV11-2; j_gene: TRBJ2-6; CDR3aa: ASSLTRTSGFSGANVLT
v_gene: TRBV15; j_gene: TRBJ2-7; CDR3aa: ATSREVTGSDEQY
v_gene: TRBV19; j_gene: TRBJ1-5; CDR3aa: ASGYWAGSGSNQPQH
v_gene: TRBV2; j_gene: TRBJ1-1; CDR3aa: ASTAQGESTEAF
v_gene: TRBV6-1; j_gene: TRBJ2-2; CDR3aa: ASSEQLAGANTGELF
v_gene: TRBV30; j_gene: TRBJ1-4; CDR3aa: AWGQTAINEKLF
v_gene: TRBV5-6; j_gene: TRBJ2-6; CDR3aa: ASSPIPQGYSGANVLT
v_gene: TRBV7-7; j_gene: TRBJ2-2; CDR3aa: ASSEGGRTGELF
v_gene: TRBV6-6; j_gene: TRBJ2-2; CDR3aa: ASSRGQGNTGELF
v_gene: TRBV5-5; j_gene: TRBJ1-5; CDR3aa: ASKQGAAGNQPQH
v_gene: TRBV9; j_gene: TRBJ1-4; CDR3aa: ASSPTPGQGYEKLF
v_gene: TRBV30; j_gene: TRBJ2-1; CDR3aa: AWRRGGPGNEQF